The 19 T cell receptor beta chains given below trace back to one sample, sequenced in a study of PD-1 blockade in classical Hodgkin lymphoma (dated by TCRdb to the early 2020s). The intended sense of this specimen's time point label: cycle 1 day 1 (C1D1), immediately before nivolumab initiation. All trial patients had relapsed after autologous stem cell transplantation, with cohorts A, B and C differing in prior brentuximab vedotin exposure. Library creation used the immunoSEQ multiplex PCR assay. Drawn from immuneACCESS, this table holds only the in-frame rearrangements with V and J called that TCRdb kept. Clones are partly lost; checked studies trace under half to an unresolved V gene and leave the rest unexplained. The sample profile shows 38,000 or so clones; 75% to 90% of them were found once. The ten top clones hold about 9% of the sample. The sequences come from peripheral blood mononuclear cells (PBMCs), collected at baseline. These receptors were taken from a human donor with classical Hodgkin lymphoma.

The chain uses TRBV2 and TRBJ2-2; D is perhaps TRBD2 (6 bases). V was cut by 5 bases and J by 7 bases, with 17 bases left in between. Germline V gene data show CDR1 as SNHLY and CDR2 as FYNNEI. This CDR3 comprises 15 residues. CDR3 loop: CASSWRDPARGELFF. CDR3 DNA sequence: TGTGCCAGCAGTTGGAGGGACCCGGCACGCGGGGAGCTGTTTTTT.

The V and J genes are TRBV6-5 and TRBJ2-5; 14 nucleotides line up with TRBD2. V shed 5 bases, J shed 2 bases, and the junction held 1 base outside the gene matches. The germline V gene has CDR1 MNHEY and CDR2 SVGAGI. The CDR3 is 15 residues long. This chain's CDR3 is CASSGLAGGQETQYF. The CDR3 DNA reads as TGTGCCAGCAGTGGACTAGCGGGGGGACAAGAGACCCAGTACTTC.

Written as DNA, the CDR3 is TGCGCCAGCAGCTGGAAGGGGACACCAAGGGGAAATTCACCCCTCCACTTT. This encodes CASSWKGTPRGNSPLHF. The genes are TRBV5-1 and TRBJ1-6; tentatively, D is TRBD1 (6 bases). The CDR3 runs to 17 residues. Trimming removed 3 bases at V and 7 bases at J, with 20 bases between. From germline, CDR1 is SGHRS and CDR2 YFSETQ. The full variable domain, rest sourced from reference TRBV5-1 and TRBJ1-6, is KAGVTQTPRYLIKTRGQQVTLSCSPISGHRSVSWYQQTPGQGLQFLFEYFSETQRNKGNFPGRFSGRQFSNSRSEMNVSTLELGDSALYLCASSWKGTPRGNSPLHFGNGTRLTVT.

The gene calls are TRBV11-2 and TRBJ1-4, with D hard to call. The CDR3 has 16 amino acids. Germline V CDR1 and CDR2: SGHAT, FQNNGV. V lost 0 bases and J lost 5, with 13 bases in between. The CDR3 DNA reads TGTGCCAGCAGCTTAGATCTCGCACTCACAAATGAAAAACTGTTTTTT. Its protein product is CASSLDLALTNEKLFF.

This clone was recorded a few times. The rearrangement uses TRBV30 and TRBJ1-5; D might be TRBD1 (5 bases). The length of the CDR3 is 12 residues. Trimming shortened V by 3 bases and J by 5 bases, and 8 bases separated the two germline ends. The germline V gene encodes CDR1 GTSNPN and CDR2 SVGIG (reference sequence). CDR3 protein: CAWSETDQPQHF. As DNA, the CDR3 is TGTGCCTGGAGCGAGACAGATCAGCCCCAGCATTTT.

Within the sample, this clone is medium-sized. This chain uses TRBV9 with TRBJ2-5; 8 bases agree with TRBD2. Germline CDR1 SGDLS, CDR2 YYNGEE. This CDR3 has 15 residues. Trimming cost V 0 bases and J 1 base; bases outside gene matches: 2. As DNA, the CDR3 is TGTGCCAGCAGCGTAGCGGCGGGGGGCCAAGAGACCCAGTACTTC. It yields the protein CASSVAAGGQETQYF.

The chain joins TRBV7-9 to TRBJ2-7; 9 bases match TRBD2. V dropped 5 bases and J dropped 6; count of bases not matched to a gene: 11. This CDR3 is built from 15 residues. Germline loops: CDR1 SEHNR, CDR2 FQNEAQ (reference sequence). The CDR3 nucleotides are TGTGCCAGCAGCGCCCGACTAGCGGCTCCGGCCGAGCAGTACTTC. This sequence encodes CASSARLAAPAEQYF. The entire variable domain, with the rest obtained from reference TRBV7-9 and TRBJ2-7, is as follows: DTGVSQNPRHKITKRGQNVTFRCDPISEHNRLYWYRQTLGQGPEFLTYFQNEAQLEKSRLLSDRFSAERPKGSFSTLEIQRTEQGDSAMYLCASSARLAAPAEQYFGPGTRLTVT.

The CDR3 is CASSLVRESDTQYF. The CDR3, as DNA: TGTGCCAGCAGCTTGGTGCGGGAGTCAGATACGCAGTATTTT. The chain uses TRBV5-6 and TRBJ2-3, with 7 bases that match TRBD2. Unmatched junction bases numbered 2, after V lost 0 bases and J lost 4 bases. The CDR3 is 14 amino acids. The germline V gene encodes CDR1 SGHDT and CDR2 YYEEEE.

This rearrangement joins TRBV19 to TRBJ2-7, with TRBD1 matching over 8 bases. Trimming at V came to 9 bases and at J to 4 bases, leaving 14 bases not matched to a gene. From germline, CDR1 is LNHDA and CDR2 SQIVND (reference sequence). This CDR3 is built from 15 residues. The DNA of the CDR3 is TGTGCCAGCCGACCCCGCGCGACAGGGGCGTACGAGCAGTACTTC. It encodes CASRPRATGAYEQYF.

The V call is TRBV5-1, the J call TRBJ1-1; 7 nucleotides agree with TRBD1. The V segment lost 1 base and the J segment 4 bases; nucleotides outside the gene matches: 7. CDR1 is SGHRS and CDR2 is YFSETQ in the germline V gene. CDR3 length: 15 amino acids. The CDR3: CASSLTGTDVTEAFF. As DNA, the CDR3 is TGCGCCAGCAGCTTGACCGGGACAGATGTCACTGAAGCTTTCTTT.

The rearrangement links TRBV7-8 to TRBJ2-1, with 9 positions matching TRBD2. Germline V gene data show CDR1 as SGHVS and CDR2 as FQNEAQ. The CDR3 runs 15 residues. Unmatched junction bases numbered 4, after V lost 3 bases and J lost 4 bases. The CDR3 bases are TGTGCCAGCAGCTTGACTAGCGGATATTACAATGAGCAGTTCTTC. Translating it yields CASSLTSGYYNEQFF.

The chain is built from TRBV5-1 and TRBJ1-1; TRBD1 agrees at 8 bases. This CDR3 contains 14 residues. The germline V gene has CDR1 SGHRS and CDR2 YFSETQ. V trimming: 4 bases; J trimming: 5 bases; junction bases outside the gene matches: 7. CDR3 DNA: TGCGCCAGCAGCGCCTACAGGGGGTCTACTGAAGCTTTCTTT. Its translation: CASSAYRGSTEAFF.

The chain combines TRBV5-4 with TRBJ1-6; D is ambiguous. Per germline, CDR1 SGHNT and CDR2 YYREEE (reference sequence). This CDR3 has 16 amino acids. V lost 4 bases and J lost 10, with 21 bases in between. Here the CDR3 DNA reads TGTGCCAGCAGCACAAGCTTACGGTACCGGGGATCACCCCTCCACTTT. Its protein is CASSTSLRYRGSPLHF. The whole variable domain, remainder taken from reference TRBV5-4 and TRBJ1-6, is ETGVTQSPTHLIKTRGQQVTLRCSSQSGHNTVSWYQQALGQGPQFIFQYYREEENGRGNFPPRFSGLQFPNYSSELNVNALELDDSALYLCASSTSLRYRGSPLHFGNGTRLTVT.

The rearrangement uses TRBV5-8 and TRBJ2-3, with D maybe TRBD1 (7 bases). The CDR3 totals 13 residues. V lost 6 bases, J lost 5 bases, and 13 bases lay in between. Germline values: CDR1 SGHTS, CDR2 YDEGEE. CDR3: CASKEGARDTQYF. The CDR3 region has the DNA TGTGCCAGCAAGGAGGGGGCTAGAGATACGCAGTATTTT.

Here the CDR3 reads CASSLSGWNQPQHF. In nucleotides, the CDR3 is TGCGCCAGCAGCTTGTCAGGGTGGAATCAGCCCCAGCATTTT. This chain joins TRBV5-1 and TRBJ1-5, with D possibly being TRBD1 (5 bases). The CDR3 covers 14 residues. V was shortened by 1 base and J by 4 bases, with 9 bases between the two germline ends. The germline gives CDR1 SGHRS, CDR2 YFSETQ.

The chain uses TRBV11-2 and TRBJ1-1; the D gene is possibly TRBD1 (6 bases). The CDR3 runs 15 residues. CDR1 is SGHAT, CDR2 FQNNGV, per germline. Trimming took off 3 bases at V and 5 bases at J, with 16 bases between the two ends. CDR3 protein: CASSFRDIGQTEAFF. CDR3 nucleotide sequence: TGTGCCAGCAGCTTTCGCGACATCGGACAGACTGAAGCTTTCTTT.

The chain has TRBV19 and TRBJ1-1; D remains ambiguous. This CDR3 comprises 15 residues. The germline V gene has CDR1 LNHDA and CDR2 SQIVND (reference sequence). V was shortened by 1 base and J by 2 bases, with 11 bases between the two germline ends. Written as DNA, the CDR3 is TGTGCCAGTAGTATAGCGGCCAGACTTAACACTGAAGCTTTCTTT. This encodes CASSIAARLNTEAFF.

V and J are TRBV4-1 and TRBJ2-5, with D tentatively TRBD2 (5 bases). Germline V lookup: CDR1 MGHRA, CDR2 YSYEKL. CDR3 length: 18 amino acids. Trimming left V 1 base short and J 2 bases short, with 20 bases between. CDR3 nucleotide sequence: TGCGCCAGCAGCCAAGGAGGGTTTGGGTCCCCCCCACAAGAGACCCAGTACTTC. Protein product: CASSQGGFGSPPQETQYF.

V gene TRBV6-5 combines with J gene TRBJ2-1, with no clear D. V was shortened by 0 bases and J by 7 bases, with 7 bases between the two germline ends. CDR3 length: 13 residues. CDR1 is MNHEY, CDR2 SVGAGI, per germline. CDR3 bases: TGTGCCAGCAGTTACTCAATTTGGAATGAGCAGTTCTTC. As protein: CASSYSIWNEQFF.